This TCR beta chain was sequenced for a study of response to subunit inactivated influenza vaccine. The length of the CDR3 is 15 residues. The ends were cut back, 0 bases at V and 4 bases at J, with 10 bases in the middle. The table lists this clonotype with many counts. Its antigen is not identified. General study points: Authors suggested that a seasonal influenza vaccination recruits few new T cells each time.

TCRdb passed the RT-PCR reads through MiXCR, listing each CDR3 protein once. Counted here are roughly 180,000 distinct CDR3 sequences, about 9.3% occurring once; the ten biggest clones make up approximately 10%. The chain is built from TRBV12-3 or TRBV12-4 and TRBJ1-3; no clear D gene. This sequence originates from a man aged 50 or older who received an inactivated influenza vaccine. Sequencing was performed on non-naive T cells sorted from PBMCs, taken on the day of vaccination. CDR3 nucleotides: TGTGCCAGCAGTTTAGCGTCCCCATGGGGAAACACCATATATTTT. Its protein product is CASSLASPWGNTIYF.